This T cell receptor beta chain was captured by sequencing in a study of T cell responses to AZD1222 COVID-19 vaccine. Study-level results: The study sampled repertoires only after the peak T cell response. Donors were largely white British and mainly female; clonal diversity was possibly underestimated. Two doses of AZD1222 preceded a rise in Spike-specific TCR breadth and depth.

Assay: immunoSEQ multiplex PCR; the TCRdb copy retains only in-frame clones and omits some. Of about 270,000 clones in the sample, 94% are singletons; the top ten hold 0.55%. Notes on this clone: Its antigen is not identified.

V lost 5 bases and J lost 4, with 9 bases in between. The germline CDR1 and CDR2 sequences are SEHNR and FQNEAQ (reference sequence). CDR3 length: 13 residues. The chain couples TRBV7-9 to TRBJ1-5, with no clear D. The sample consisted of peripheral blood, taken 28 days after the second AZD1222 dose. This receptor was obtained from an adult who received the AZD1222 COVID-19 vaccine. CDR3 loop: CASSNDGNQPQHF. The CDR3, as DNA: TGTGCCAGCAGCAACGATGGAAATCAGCCCCAGCATTTT.